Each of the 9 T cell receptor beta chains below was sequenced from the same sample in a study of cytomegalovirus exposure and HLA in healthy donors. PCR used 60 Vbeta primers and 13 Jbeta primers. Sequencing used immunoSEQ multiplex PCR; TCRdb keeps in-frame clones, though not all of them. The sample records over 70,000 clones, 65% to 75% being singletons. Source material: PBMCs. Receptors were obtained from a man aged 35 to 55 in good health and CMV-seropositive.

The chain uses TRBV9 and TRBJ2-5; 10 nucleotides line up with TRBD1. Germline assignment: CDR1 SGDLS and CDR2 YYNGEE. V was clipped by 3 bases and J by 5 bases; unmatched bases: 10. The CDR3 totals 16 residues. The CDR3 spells CASSGRTGGVLETQYF. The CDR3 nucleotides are TGTGCCAGCAGCGGACGGACAGGGGGGGTGTTGGAGACCCAGTACTTC.

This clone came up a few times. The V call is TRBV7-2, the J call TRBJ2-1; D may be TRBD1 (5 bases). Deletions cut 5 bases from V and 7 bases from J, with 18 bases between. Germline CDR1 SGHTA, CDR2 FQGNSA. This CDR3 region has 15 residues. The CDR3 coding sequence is TGTGCCAGCAGCCTGGTGCAGGGTCTGGTGAATGAGCAGTTCTTC. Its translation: CASSLVQGLVNEQFF.

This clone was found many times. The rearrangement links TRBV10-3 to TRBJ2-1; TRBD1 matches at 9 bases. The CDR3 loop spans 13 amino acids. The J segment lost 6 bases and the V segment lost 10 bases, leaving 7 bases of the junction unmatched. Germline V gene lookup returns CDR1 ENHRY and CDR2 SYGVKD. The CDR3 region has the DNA TGTGCCACCTTTTTACAGGGGGCCAATGAGCAGTTCTTC. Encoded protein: CATFLQGANEQFF.

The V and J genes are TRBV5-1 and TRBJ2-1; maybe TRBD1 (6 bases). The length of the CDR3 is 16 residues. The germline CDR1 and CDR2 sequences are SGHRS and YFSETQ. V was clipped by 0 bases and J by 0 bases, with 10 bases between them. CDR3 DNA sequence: TGCGCCAGCAGCTTGGCGAGGGGGTACTCCTACAATGAGCAGTTCTTC. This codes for CASSLARGYSYNEQFF.

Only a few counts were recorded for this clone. CDR3 sequence (DNA): TGTGCCAGCAGCTTGAGCACCCGCTCTGGGGCCAACGTCCTGACTTTC. Protein sequence: CASSLSTRSGANVLTF. The chain combines TRBV5-4 with TRBJ2-6; D is ambiguous. V was shortened by 1 base and J by 0 bases, with 8 bases between the two germline ends. The CDR3 totals 16 residues. Germline V CDR1 and CDR2: SGHNT, YYREEE (reference sequence).

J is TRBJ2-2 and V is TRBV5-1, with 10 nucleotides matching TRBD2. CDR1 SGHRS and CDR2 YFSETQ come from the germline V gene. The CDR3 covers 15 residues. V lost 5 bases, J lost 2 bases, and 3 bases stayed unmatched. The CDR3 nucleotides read TGCGCCAGCAGTGCTAGCGGGGGTAACACCGGGGAGCTGTTTTTT. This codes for CASSASGGNTGELFF.

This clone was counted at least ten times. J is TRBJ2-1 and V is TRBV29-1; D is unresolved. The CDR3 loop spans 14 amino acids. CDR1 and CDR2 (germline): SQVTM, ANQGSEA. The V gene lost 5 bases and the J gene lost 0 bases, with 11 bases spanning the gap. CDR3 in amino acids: CSVFPPSSYNEQFF. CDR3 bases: TGCAGCGTTTTTCCCCCGAGCTCCTACAATGAGCAGTTCTTC.

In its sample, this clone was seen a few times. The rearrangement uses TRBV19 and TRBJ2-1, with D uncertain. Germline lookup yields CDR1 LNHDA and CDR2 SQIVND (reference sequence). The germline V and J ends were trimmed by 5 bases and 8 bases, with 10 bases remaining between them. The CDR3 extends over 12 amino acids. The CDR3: CASSRVNYEQFF. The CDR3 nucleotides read TGTGCCAGTAGTCGAGTTAACTATGAGCAGTTCTTC.

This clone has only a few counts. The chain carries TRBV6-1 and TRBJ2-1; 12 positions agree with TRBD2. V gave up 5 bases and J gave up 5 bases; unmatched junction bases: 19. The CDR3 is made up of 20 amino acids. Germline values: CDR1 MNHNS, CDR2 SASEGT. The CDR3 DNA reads TGTGCCAGCAGTAAAGACAGGCTGCCCAGACTAGCGGGGGAAGACAATGAGCAGTTCTTC. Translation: CASSKDRLPRLAGEDNEQFF.